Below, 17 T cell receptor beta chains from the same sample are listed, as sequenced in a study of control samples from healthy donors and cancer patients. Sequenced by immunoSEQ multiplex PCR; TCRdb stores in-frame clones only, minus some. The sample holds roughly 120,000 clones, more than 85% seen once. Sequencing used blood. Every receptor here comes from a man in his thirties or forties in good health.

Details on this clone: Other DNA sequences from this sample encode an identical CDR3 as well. CDR3 sequence (DNA): TGTGCCAGCAGCTTGGGGACAGGATATGGCTACACCTTC. It encodes CASSLGTGYGYTF. The chain joins TRBV5-8 to TRBJ1-2; 7 positions match TRBD1. Looked up from germline, CDR1 is SGHTS and CDR2 is YDEGEE. This CDR3 spans 13 amino acids. V lost 0 bases, J lost 5 bases, and 1 base stayed unmatched.

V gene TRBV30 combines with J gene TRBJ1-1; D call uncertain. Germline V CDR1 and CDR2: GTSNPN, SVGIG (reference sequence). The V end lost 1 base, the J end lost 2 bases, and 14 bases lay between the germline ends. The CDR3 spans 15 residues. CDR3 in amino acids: CAWSAAEADNTEAFF. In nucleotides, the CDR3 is TGTGCCTGGAGTGCTGCTGAGGCGGATAACACTGAAGCTTTCTTT.

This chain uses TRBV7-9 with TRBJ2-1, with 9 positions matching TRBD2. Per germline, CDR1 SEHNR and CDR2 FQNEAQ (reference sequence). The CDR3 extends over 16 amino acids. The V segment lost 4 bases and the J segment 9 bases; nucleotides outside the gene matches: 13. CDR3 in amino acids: CASSSSPGLARGEQFF. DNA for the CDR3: TGTGCCAGCAGCTCGTCTCCGGGACTAGCAAGGGGTGAGCAGTTCTTC.

DNA of the CDR3: TGTGCCAGCAGTGAATCCCGCAGGGGGGGCTACACCTTC. Residues: CASSESRRGGYTF. The chain is built from TRBV25-1 and TRBJ1-2, with 7 bases matching TRBD1. The germline V gene encodes CDR1 MGHDK and CDR2 SYGVNS. After removal of 1 base from V and 8 bases from J, the junction contained 4 bases not matched to a gene. This CDR3 has 13 residues.

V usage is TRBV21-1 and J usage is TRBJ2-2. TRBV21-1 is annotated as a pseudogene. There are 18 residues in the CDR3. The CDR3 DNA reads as TGTGCCAGCAGCAAAGGGAAGAAGGGCAACTCAAACACCGGGGAGCTGTTTTTT. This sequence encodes CASSKGKKGNSNTGELFF.

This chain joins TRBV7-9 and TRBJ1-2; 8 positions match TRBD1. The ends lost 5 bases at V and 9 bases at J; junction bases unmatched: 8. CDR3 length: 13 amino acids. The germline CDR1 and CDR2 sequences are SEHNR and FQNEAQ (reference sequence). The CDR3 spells CASSAGQGGSYTF. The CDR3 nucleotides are TGTGCCAGCAGCGCCGGACAGGGAGGTAGCTACACCTTC.

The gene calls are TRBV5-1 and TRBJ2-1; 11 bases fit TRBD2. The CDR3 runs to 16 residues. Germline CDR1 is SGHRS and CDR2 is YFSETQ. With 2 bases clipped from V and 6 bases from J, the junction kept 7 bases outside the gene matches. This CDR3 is CASSFRLTSGGNEQFF. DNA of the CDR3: TGCGCCAGCAGCTTCCGCCTTACTAGCGGGGGCAATGAGCAGTTCTTC.

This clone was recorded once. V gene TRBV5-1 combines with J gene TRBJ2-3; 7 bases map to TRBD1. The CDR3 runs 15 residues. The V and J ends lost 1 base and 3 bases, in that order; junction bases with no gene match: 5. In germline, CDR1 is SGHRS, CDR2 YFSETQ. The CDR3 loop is CASSLRGTETDTQYF. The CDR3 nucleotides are TGCGCCAGCAGCTTGAGAGGGACAGAAACAGATACGCAGTATTTT.

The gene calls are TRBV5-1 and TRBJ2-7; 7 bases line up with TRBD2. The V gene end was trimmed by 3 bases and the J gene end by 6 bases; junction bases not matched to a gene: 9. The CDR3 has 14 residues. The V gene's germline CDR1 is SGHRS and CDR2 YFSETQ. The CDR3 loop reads CASSSAGEIGEQYF. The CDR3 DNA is TGCGCCAGCAGCTCGGCGGGGGAAATTGGCGAGCAGTACTTC.

This CDR3 reads CASSLGAGLMNTEAFF. CDR3 coding DNA: TGTGCCAGCAGCTTGGGGGCAGGGCTCATGAACACTGAAGCTTTCTTT. The chain recombines TRBV5-6 with TRBJ1-1; TRBD1 might be the D (5 bases). Germline CDR1 SGHDT, CDR2 YYEEEE. The germline V and J ends were trimmed by 0 bases and 0 bases, with 12 bases remaining between them. This CDR3 region has 16 residues.

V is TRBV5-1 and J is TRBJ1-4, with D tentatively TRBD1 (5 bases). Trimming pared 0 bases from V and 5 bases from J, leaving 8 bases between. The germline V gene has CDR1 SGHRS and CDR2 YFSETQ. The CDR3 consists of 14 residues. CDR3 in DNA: TGCGCCAGCAGCTTGGGTCCAGGGAATGAAAAACTGTTTTTT. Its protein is CASSLGPGNEKLFF.

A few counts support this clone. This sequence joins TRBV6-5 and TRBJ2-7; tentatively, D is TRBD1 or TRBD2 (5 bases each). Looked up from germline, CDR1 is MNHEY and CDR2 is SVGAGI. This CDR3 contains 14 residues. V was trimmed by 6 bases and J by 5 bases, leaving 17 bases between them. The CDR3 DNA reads TGTGCCAGCAGGAGGGACCAGGGCCCCAACGAGCAGTACTTC. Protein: CASRRDQGPNEQYF.

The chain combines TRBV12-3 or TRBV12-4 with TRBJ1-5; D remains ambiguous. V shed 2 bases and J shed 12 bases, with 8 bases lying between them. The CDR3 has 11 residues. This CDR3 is CASSLTGIQHF. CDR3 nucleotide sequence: TGTGCCAGCAGTTTAACTGGGATCCAGCATTTT.

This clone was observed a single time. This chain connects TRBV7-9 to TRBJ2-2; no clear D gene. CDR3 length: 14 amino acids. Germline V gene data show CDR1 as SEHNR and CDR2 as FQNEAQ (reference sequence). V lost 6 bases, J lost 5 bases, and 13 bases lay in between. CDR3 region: CASSFILETGELFF. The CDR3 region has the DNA TGTGCCAGCAGTTTTATTCTAGAAACCGGGGAGCTGTTTTTT.

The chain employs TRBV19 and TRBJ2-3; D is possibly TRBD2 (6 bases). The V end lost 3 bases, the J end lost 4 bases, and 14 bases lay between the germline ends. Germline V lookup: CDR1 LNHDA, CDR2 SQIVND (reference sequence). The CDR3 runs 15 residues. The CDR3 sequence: CASSMEGSWADTQYF. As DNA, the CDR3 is TGTGCCAGTAGTATGGAGGGGTCTTGGGCAGATACGCAGTATTTT.

CDR3 region: CASSRDTLNTEAFF. The CDR3 coding sequence is TGTGCCAGCAGTCGGGACACTTTGAACACTGAAGCTTTCTTT. The chain has TRBV6-5 and TRBJ1-1; weak D call: TRBD1 (6 bases). Germline CDR1 MNHEY, CDR2 SVGAGI. The CDR3 is made up of 14 amino acids. V was trimmed by 5 bases and J by 0 bases, leaving 10 bases between them.

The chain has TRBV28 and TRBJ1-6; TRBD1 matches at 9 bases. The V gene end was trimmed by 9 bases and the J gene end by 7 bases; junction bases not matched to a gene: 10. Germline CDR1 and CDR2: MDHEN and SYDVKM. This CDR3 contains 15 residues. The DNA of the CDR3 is TGTGCCAGTAGATTCCCGGGACAGGGAAATTCACCCCTCCACTTT. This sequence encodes CASRFPGQGNSPLHF.